A selection of T cell receptor beta chains follows, all from one sample in a study of T cells in localized non-small cell lung cancer. Produced via immunoSEQ multiplex PCR; TCRdb's table is partial and in-frame only. The sample yields roughly 3,800 clones, about 29% seen once. The specimen was lung tumor tissue, collected before any cancer treatment. The receptors come from a man aged 35 to 70 with stage I lung adenocarcinoma. CDR3s include the opening cysteine and the closing phenylalanine or tryptophan. The D gene is left open where the match is weak. The size field is filled for only some rows; it gives once, few, many or a size class.

v_gene	d_gene	abundance	len	j_gene	CDR3aa	CDR3nt
TRBV11-3	TRBD2	-	16	TRBJ2-7	CASSLGLAGVRGEQYF	TGTGCCAGCAGTTTGGGACTAGCGGGAGTTCGGGGCGAGCAGTACTTC
TRBV28	-	once	14	TRBJ1-5	CASRPQGNNQPQHF	TGTGCCAGCAGACCTCAGGGAAACAATCAGCCCCAGCATTTT
TRBV6-8	-	few	12	TRBJ1-5	CASPESCQPQHF	TGTGCCAGCCCCGAAAGCTGCCAGCCCCAGCATTTT
TRBV1	-	-	16	TRBJ2-6	CASSQEVPSGANVLTF	TGCGCCAGCAGCCAAGAAGTTCCCTCTGGGGCCAACGTCCTGACTTTC
TRBV6-8	-	medium-sized	14	TRBJ2-3	CASSYSLGSNTQYF	TGTGCCAGCAGTTACTCACTTGGGTCAAATACGCAGTATTTT
TRBV11-3	TRBD2	-	14	TRBJ2-3	CASSLGLDPDTQYF	TGTGCCAGCAGCCTCGGACTAGATCCAGATACGCAGTATTTT
TRBV9	TRBD2	few	14	TRBJ2-7	CASSSGAGAGEQYF	TGTGCCAGCAGCTCGGGAGCGGGAGCAGGTGAGCAGTACTTC
TRBV18	TRBD2	-	16	TRBJ2-1	CASSPPGTSGYNEQFF	TGTGCCAGCTCACCTCCCGGGACTAGCGGGTACAATGAGCAGTTCTTC
TRBV9	TRBD1	few	14	TRBJ2-3	CASSDRGGTDTQYF	TGTGCCAGCAGTGACAGGGGTGGGACAGATACGCAGTATTTT
TRBV6-8	-	medium-sized	13	TRBJ2-4	CASRDGTLFIQYF	TGTGCCAGCAGGGACGGGACACTATTCATTCAGTACTTC
TRBV8-2	-	few	15	TRBJ1-5	CASSLSSRGYQPQHF	TGTGCCAGCAGTTTATCGAGCAGGGGCTATCAGCCCCAGCATTTT
TRBV18	-	-	15	TRBJ1-3	CASSPNSVSGNTIYF	TGTGCCAGCTCACCAAATTCAGTCTCTGGAAACACCATATATTTT
TRBV19	-	-	15	TRBJ1-1	CASSILSGARTEAFF	TGTGCCAGTAGTATTTTATCAGGGGCGAGAACTGAAGCTTTCTTT
TRBV11-3	TRBD1	-	15	TRBJ1-3	CASSYDRGYGNTIYF	TGTGCCAGCAGCTACGACAGGGGGTATGGAAACACCATATATTTT
TRBV5-1	-	-	14	TRBJ2-1	CASSLGQVYNEQFF	TGCGCCAGCAGCTTGGGGCAGGTTTACAATGAGCAGTTCTTC
TRBV19	TRBD1	-	15	TRBJ1-5	CANEGTVGINQPQHF	TGTGCCAACGAAGGGACAGTCGGGATCAATCAGCCCCAGCATTTT
TRBV18	-	once	15	TRBJ1-2	CASSLRLAAGNGYTF	TGTGCCAGCTCACTTCGTCTGGCCGCCGGAAATGGCTACACCTTC
TRBV6-8	-	-	14	TRBJ1-3	CASFYQGTGNTIYF	TGTGCCAGCTTCTACCAGGGGACTGGAAACACCATATATTTT
TRBV29-1	-	-	13	TRBJ1-4	CSVRIPTNEKLFF	TGCAGCGTTCGCATACCCACTAATGAAAAACTGTTTTTT
TRBV6-8	-	few	15	TRBJ1-3	CASSYSGGSGNTIYF	TGTGCCAGCAGTTACTCGGGGGGGTCTGGAAACACCATATATTTT
TRBV6-8	-	few	16	TRBJ2-1	CASTPTSSTGANEQFF	TGTGCCAGCACTCCTACCTCTTCGACGGGGGCCAATGAGCAGTTCTTC
TRBV19	TRBD1	few	15	TRBJ1-4	CASSTGTATNEKLFF	TGTGCCAGTAGTACCGGGACAGCAACTAATGAAAAACTGTTTTTT
TRBV11-3	TRBD1	-	15	TRBJ1-2	CASSPTGVTNYGYTF	TGTGCCAGCAGTCCGACAGGGGTAACTAACTATGGCTACACCTTC
TRBV19	-	-	14	TRBJ2-1	CASGRRGASNEQFF	TGTGCCAGTGGTCGGCGGGGAGCCAGCAATGAGCAGTTCTTC
TRBV9	-	-	15	TRBJ2-2	CASSVEGANTGELFF	TGTGCCAGCAGTGTCGAGGGGGCGAACACCGGGGAGCTGTTTTTT
TRBV6-8	-	few	13	TRBJ2-1	CASRPIGTNEQFF	TGTGCCAGCAGACCCATCGGAACCAATGAGCAGTTCTTC